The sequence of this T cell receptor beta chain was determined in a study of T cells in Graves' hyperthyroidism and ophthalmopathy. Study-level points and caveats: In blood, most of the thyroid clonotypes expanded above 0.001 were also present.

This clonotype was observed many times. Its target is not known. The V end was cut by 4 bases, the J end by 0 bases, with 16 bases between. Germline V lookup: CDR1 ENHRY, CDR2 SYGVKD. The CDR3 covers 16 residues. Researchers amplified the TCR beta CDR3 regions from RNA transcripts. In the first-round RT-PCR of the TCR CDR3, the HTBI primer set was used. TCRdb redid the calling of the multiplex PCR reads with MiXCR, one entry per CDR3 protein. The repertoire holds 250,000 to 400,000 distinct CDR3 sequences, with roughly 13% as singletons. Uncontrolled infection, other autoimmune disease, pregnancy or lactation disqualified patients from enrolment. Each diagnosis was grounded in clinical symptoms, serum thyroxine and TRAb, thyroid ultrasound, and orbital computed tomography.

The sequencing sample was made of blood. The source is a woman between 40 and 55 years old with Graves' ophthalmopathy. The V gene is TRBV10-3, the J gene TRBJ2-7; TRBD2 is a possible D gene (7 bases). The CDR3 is CAISGVGGGSSYEQYF. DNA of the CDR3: TGTGCCATCAGTGGAGTCGGCGGGGGCTCCTCCTACGAGCAGTACTTC.